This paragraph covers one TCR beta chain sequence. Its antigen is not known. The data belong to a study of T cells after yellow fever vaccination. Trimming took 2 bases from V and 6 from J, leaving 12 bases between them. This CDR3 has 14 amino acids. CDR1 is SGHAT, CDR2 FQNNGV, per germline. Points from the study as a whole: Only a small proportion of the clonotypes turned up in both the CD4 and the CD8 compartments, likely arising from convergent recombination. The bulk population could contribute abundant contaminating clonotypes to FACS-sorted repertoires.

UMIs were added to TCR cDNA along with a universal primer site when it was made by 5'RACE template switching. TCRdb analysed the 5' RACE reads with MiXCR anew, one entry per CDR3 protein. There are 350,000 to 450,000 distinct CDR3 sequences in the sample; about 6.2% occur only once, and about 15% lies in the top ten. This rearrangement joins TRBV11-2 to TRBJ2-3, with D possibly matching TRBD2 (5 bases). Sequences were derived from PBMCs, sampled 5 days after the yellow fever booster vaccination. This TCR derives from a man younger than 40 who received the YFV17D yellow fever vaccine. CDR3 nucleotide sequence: TGTGCCAGCAGCTTAAGACTGCAGCGGGATACGCAGTATTTT. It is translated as CASSLRLQRDTQYF.